Shown below are 9 T cell receptor beta chains from a single sample sequenced in a study of T cell clones after liver transplantation. Libraries were prepared by immunoSEQ multiplex PCR; TCRdb keeps only in-frame clonotypes and omits some of them. Found here are about 99,000 clones, roughly 80% of them singletons; the top ten hold about 1%. The sequencing used CD4+ T cells from blood, collected before liver transplant. The receptors were gathered from a human donor who received a liver transplant.

As for this clone: The junction departs from germline at one end; a sequencing error may be responsible. The V gene is TRBV5-1, the J gene TRBJ2-7, with 8 bases aligning to TRBD2. The CDR3 has 14 amino acids. Germline V gene data show CDR1 as SGHRS and CDR2 as YFSETQ. Written as DNA, the CDR3 is TGCGCCCGCAGCTTTACGGGGGGGAGGTACGAGCAGTACTTC. Translated, it gives CARSFTGGRYEQYF.

This sequence joins TRBV19 and TRBJ1-5, with D perhaps TRBD1 (5 bases). The germline V and J ends were trimmed by 9 bases and 0 bases, with 15 bases remaining between them. Germline CDR1 LNHDA, CDR2 SQIVND (reference sequence). This CDR3 region has 15 residues. The CDR3 is CASLPGGGSNQPQHF. The CDR3 DNA reads as TGTGCCAGCCTTCCGGGGGGGGGTAGCAATCAGCCCCAGCATTTT.

This clone was seen just once. The CDR3 loop is CASSLEGVNQPQHF. CDR3 bases: TGCGCCAGCAGCTTGGAGGGTGTGAATCAGCCCCAGCATTTT. The chain links TRBV5-1 to TRBJ1-5; D unclear. This CDR3 is 14 amino acids long. Germline CDR1 is SGHRS and CDR2 is YFSETQ. V was clipped by 0 bases and J by 4 bases, with 8 bases between them.

The gene calls are TRBV5-4 and TRBJ2-5, with D possibly being TRBD2 (6 bases). V lost 4 bases and J lost 1, with 17 bases in between. The germline gives CDR1 SGHNT, CDR2 YYREEE (reference sequence). The CDR3 extends over 16 amino acids. CDR3 in amino acids: CASSPPGVAVQETQYF. CDR3 DNA: TGTGCCAGCAGCCCCCCGGGTGTAGCGGTCCAAGAGACCCAGTACTTC.

This clone showed up just a few times. The chain links TRBV28 to TRBJ2-7, with a tentative D call TRBD1 (6 bases). Trimming left V 11 bases short and J 7 bases short, with 15 bases between. The length of the CDR3 is 11 residues. From germline, CDR1 is MDHEN and CDR2 SYDVKM. The CDR3 region has the DNA TGTGCCGCCCAGAGGGGGAGAGAGCAGTACTTC. It is translated as CAAQRGREQYF.

The chain is built from TRBV11-2 and TRBJ1-1, with D possibly TRBD1 on 5 matching bases. The CDR3 has 13 amino acids. CDR1 is SGHAT, CDR2 FQNNGV, per germline. Trimming took off 1 base at V and 7 bases at J, with 10 bases between the two ends. CDR3 residues: CASSLVARGEAFF. CDR3 nucleotides: TGTGCCAGCAGCTTAGTGGCTAGGGGTGAAGCTTTCTTT.

The CDR3 is CASSLALGELFF. For the CDR3, the DNA is TGTGCCAGTAGCCTAGCGCTCGGGGAGCTGTTTTTT. The chain recombines TRBV19 with TRBJ2-2, with D perhaps TRBD2 (6 bases). V lost 6 bases and J lost 7, with 9 bases in between. This CDR3 contains 12 residues. The germline gives CDR1 LNHDA, CDR2 SQIVND (reference sequence).

This clone was recorded a few times. The chain couples TRBV2 to TRBJ1-5; TRBD1 matches 8 bases. Per germline, CDR1 SNHLY and CDR2 FYNNEI. The CDR3 runs to 12 residues. V trimming: 8 bases; J trimming: 9 bases; junction bases outside the gene matches: 6. Written as DNA, the CDR3 is TGTGCCAGCGGCAGGGGGCATGGGCCCCAGCATTTT. It translates to CASGRGHGPQHF. The entire variable domain, with the rest obtained from reference TRBV2 and TRBJ1-5, is as follows: EPEVTQTPSHQVTQMGQEVILRCVPISNHLYFYWYRQILGQKVEFLVSFYNNEISEKSEIFDDQFSVERPDGSNFTLKIRSTKLEDSAMYFCASGRGHGPQHFGDGTRLSIL.

The chain recombines TRBV7-2 with TRBJ2-5; no clear D gene. The germline CDR1 and CDR2 sequences are SGHTA and FQGNSA. V shed 0 bases and J shed 3 bases, with 8 bases lying between them. The CDR3 covers 14 residues. CDR3 sequence: CASSLAGKKETQYF. CDR3 coding DNA: TGTGCCAGCAGCTTAGCTGGTAAGAAAGAGACCCAGTACTTC.